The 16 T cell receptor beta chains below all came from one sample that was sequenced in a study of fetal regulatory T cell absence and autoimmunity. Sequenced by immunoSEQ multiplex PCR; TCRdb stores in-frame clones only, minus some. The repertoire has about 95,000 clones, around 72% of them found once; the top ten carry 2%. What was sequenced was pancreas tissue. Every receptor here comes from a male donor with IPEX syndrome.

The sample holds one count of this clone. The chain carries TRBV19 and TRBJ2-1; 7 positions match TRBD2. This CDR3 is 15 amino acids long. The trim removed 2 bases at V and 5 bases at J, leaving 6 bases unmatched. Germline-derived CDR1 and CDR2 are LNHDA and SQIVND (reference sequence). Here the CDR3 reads CASSISGGGHNEQFF. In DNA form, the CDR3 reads TGTGCCAGTAGTATAAGTGGCGGGGGTCACAATGAGCAGTTCTTC.

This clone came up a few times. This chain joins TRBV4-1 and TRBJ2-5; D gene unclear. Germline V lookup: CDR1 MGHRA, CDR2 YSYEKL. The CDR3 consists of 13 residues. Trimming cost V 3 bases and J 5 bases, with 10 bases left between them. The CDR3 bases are TGCGCCAGCAGCCAGGCCCCCGGGGAGACCCAGTACTTC. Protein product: CASSQAPGETQYF.

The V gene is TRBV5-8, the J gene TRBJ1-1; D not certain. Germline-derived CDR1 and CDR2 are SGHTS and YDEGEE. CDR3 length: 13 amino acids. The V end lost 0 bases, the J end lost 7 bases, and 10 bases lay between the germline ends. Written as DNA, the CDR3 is TGTGCCAGCAGCTTGGAGCAGGCCAGTGAAGCTTTCTTT. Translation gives CASSLEQASEAFF.

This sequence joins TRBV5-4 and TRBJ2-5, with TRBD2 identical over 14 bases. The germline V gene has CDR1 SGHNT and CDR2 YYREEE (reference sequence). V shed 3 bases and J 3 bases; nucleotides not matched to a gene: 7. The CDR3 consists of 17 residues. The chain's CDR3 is CASSSGLAGGLEETQYF. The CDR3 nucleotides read TGTGCCAGCAGCTCAGGACTAGCGGGGGGTCTTGAAGAGACCCAGTACTTC.

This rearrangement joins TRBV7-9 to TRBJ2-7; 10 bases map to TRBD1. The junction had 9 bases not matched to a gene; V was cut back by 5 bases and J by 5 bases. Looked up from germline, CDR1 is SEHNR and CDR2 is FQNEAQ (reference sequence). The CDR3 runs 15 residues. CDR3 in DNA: TGTGCCAGCAGCCCGAGACAGGGGGCATGGAACGAGCAGTACTTC. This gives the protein CASSPRQGAWNEQYF.

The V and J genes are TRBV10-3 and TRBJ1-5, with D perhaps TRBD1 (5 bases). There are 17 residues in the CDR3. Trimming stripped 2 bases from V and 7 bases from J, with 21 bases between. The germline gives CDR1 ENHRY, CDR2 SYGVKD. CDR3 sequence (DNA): TGTGCCATCAGTGAGACCAAGGGACGGCCCCAAGAGCAGCCCCAGCATTTT. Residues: CAISETKGRPQEQPQHF.

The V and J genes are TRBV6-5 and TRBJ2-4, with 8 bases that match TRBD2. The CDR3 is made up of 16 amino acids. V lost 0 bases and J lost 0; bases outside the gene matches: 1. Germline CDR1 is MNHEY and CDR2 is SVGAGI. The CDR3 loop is CASSYSLAVAKNIQYF. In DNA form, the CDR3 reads TGTGCCAGCAGTTACTCACTAGCGGTAGCCAAAAACATTCAGTACTTC.

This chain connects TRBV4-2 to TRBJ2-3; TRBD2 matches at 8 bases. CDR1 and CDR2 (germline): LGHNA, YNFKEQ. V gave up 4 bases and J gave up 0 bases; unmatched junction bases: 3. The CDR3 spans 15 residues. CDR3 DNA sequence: TGTGCCAGCAGCCGACTAGCGCCTAGCACAGATACGCAGTATTTT. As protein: CASSRLAPSTDTQYF.

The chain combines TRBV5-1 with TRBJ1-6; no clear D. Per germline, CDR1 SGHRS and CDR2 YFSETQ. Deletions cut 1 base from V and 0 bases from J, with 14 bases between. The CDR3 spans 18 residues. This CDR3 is CASSLWGSPSSYNSPLHF. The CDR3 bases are TGCGCCAGCAGCTTGTGGGGTTCCCCCAGCTCCTATAATTCACCCCTCCACTTT.

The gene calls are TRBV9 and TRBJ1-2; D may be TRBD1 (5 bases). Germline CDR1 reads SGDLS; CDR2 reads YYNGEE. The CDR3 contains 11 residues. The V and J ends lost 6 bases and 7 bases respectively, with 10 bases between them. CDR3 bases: TGTGCCAGCACGCGGAGGGGTGGCTACACCTTC. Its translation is CASTRRGGYTF.

The CDR3 protein is CASSHLPGQGAEEQYF. For the CDR3, the DNA is TGTGCCAGTAGTCATCTCCCGGGACAGGGGGCAGAGGAGCAGTACTTC. This chain links TRBV19 with TRBJ2-7; 12 bases agree with TRBD1. This CDR3 is 16 amino acids long. The V and J ends lost 5 bases and 7 bases, in that order; junction bases with no gene match: 12. CDR1 LNHDA and CDR2 SQIVND come from the germline V gene (reference sequence).

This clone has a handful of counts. The CDR3 is CASSFTSRYEQYF. The CDR3 bases are TGTGCCAGCAGCTTTACTAGCCGCTACGAGCAGTACTTC. The genes are TRBV11-2 and TRBJ2-7; D might be TRBD2 (6 bases). CDR1 and CDR2 (germline): SGHAT, FQNNGV. V lost 3 bases, J lost 3 bases, and 9 bases lay in between. The CDR3 extends over 13 amino acids. The whole variable domain, remainder taken from reference TRBV11-2 and TRBJ2-7, is EAGVAQSPRYKIIEKRQSVAFWCNPISGHATLYWYQQILGQGPKLLIQFQNNGVVDDSQLPKDRFSAERLKGVDSTLKIQPAKLEDSAVYLCASSFTSRYEQYFGPGTRLTVT.

CDR3 protein: CASSRGGYEQYF. The CDR3 DNA is TGCGCCAGCTCTAGGGGGGGGTACGAGCAGTACTTC. V and J are TRBV10-2 and TRBJ2-7, with a weak D call TRBD2 (7 bases). The length of the CDR3 is 12 residues. Germline CDR1 WSHSY, CDR2 SAAADI. V lost 8 bases, J lost 4 bases, and 12 bases lay in between.

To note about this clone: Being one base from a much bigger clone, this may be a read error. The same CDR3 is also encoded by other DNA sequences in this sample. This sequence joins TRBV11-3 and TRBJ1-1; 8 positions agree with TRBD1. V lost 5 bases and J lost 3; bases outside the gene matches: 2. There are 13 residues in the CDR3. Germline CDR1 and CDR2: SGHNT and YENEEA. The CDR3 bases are TGTGCCAGCAGCCTACAGGGGGACACTGAAGCTTTCTTT. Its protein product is CASSLQGDTEAFF.

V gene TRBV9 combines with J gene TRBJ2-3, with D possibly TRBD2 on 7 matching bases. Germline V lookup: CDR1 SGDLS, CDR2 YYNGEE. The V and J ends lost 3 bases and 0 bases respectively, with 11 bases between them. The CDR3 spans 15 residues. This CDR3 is CASSGEGVSTDTQYF. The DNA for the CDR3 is TGTGCCAGCAGCGGGGAGGGGGTGAGCACAGATACGCAGTATTTT.

CDR3 bases: TGCGCCAGCAGCCAAGCCGGGAGAAGGGAGCAGTTCTTC. This encodes CASSQAGRREQFF. The gene calls are TRBV4-1 and TRBJ2-1, with TRBD2 as a possible D gene (6 bases). Germline V lookup: CDR1 MGHRA, CDR2 YSYEKL. This CDR3 is built from 13 residues. Trimming took 1 base from V and 10 from J, leaving 11 bases between them.